The 3 T cell receptor beta chains reported below all come from one sample, sequenced in a study of a mutant IDH1 vaccine in newly diagnosed glioma. Noted time point: week 23, last vaccination. Every vaccine dose comprised 300 ug of mutant IDH1 20-mer peptide plus topical imiquimod. This table comes from immunoSEQ multiplex PCR, and its TCRdb copy is limited to in-frame clones, with some not included. The sample lists 35,000 to 55,000 clones; approximately 84% were seen once. These TCRs are of unknown antigen specificity. The source was PBMCs, collected from a glioma patient whose treatment included an IDH1 peptide vaccine. The receptors come from a woman in her late teens or twenties with glioma. Some clones in this sample may be carry-over from other donors' samples.

CDR3 coding DNA: TGTGCCAGCAGCTTAGAGGCTAGCCCTACGTACGAGCAGTACTTC. Its protein product is CASSLEASPTYEQYF. The chain couples TRBV7-9 to TRBJ2-7; D possibly corresponds to TRBD2 (5 bases). Germline V CDR1 and CDR2: SEHNR, FQNEAQ (reference sequence). V was cut by 1 base and J by 4 bases, with 14 bases left in between. CDR3 length: 15 amino acids.

The CDR3 reads CASSLAQNRGHETQYF. CDR3 in DNA: TGTGCCAGCAGCTTAGCGCAGAACAGGGGTCATGAGACCCAGTACTTC. The rearrangement links TRBV7-2 to TRBJ2-5; 7 bases fit TRBD1. Germline V gene lookup returns CDR1 SGHTA and CDR2 FQGNSA. The CDR3 covers 16 residues. With V trimmed by 0 bases and J by 5 bases, 9 bases remained unmatched.

J is TRBJ2-6 and V is TRBV15, with 9 bases that match TRBD1. With V trimmed by 0 bases and J by 0 bases, 3 bases remained unmatched. This CDR3 spans 18 amino acids. CDR1 is LNHNV and CDR2 is YYDKDF in the germline V gene (reference sequence). The CDR3 loop reads CATSRDTGGLSGANVLTF. In DNA, the CDR3 is TGTGCCACCAGCAGAGATACAGGGGGCCTCTCTGGGGCCAACGTCCTGACTTTC.